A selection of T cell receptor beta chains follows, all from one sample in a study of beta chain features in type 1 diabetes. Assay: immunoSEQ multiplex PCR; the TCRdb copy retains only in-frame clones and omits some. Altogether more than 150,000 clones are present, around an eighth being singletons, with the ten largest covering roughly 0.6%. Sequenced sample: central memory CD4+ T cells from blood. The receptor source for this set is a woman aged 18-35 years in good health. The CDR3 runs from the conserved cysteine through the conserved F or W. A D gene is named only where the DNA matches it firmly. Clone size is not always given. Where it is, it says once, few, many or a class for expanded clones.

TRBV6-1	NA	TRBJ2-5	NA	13	TGTGCCAGCAGTTCTCATACAGAGGAGACCCAGTACTTC	CASSSHTEETQYF
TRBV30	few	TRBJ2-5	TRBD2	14	TGTGCCTGGAGAGCGGGGGCAGGGAAAGAGACCCAGTACTTC	CAWRAGAGKETQYF
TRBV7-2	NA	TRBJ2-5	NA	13	TGTGCCAGCAGCTACTTAGGGGGAGAGACCCAGTACTTC	CASSYLGGETQYF
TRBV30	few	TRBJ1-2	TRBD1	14	TGTGCCTGGACGGGGACAGAAGCCAACTATGGCTACACCTTC	CAWTGTEANYGYTF
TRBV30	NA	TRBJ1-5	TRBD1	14	TGTGCCTGGAGCGACAGGGGTGGAAATCAGCCCCAGCATTTT	CAWSDRGGNQPQHF
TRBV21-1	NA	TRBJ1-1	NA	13	TGTGCCAGCAGCAGAGACACTAACACTGAAGCTTTCTTT	CASSRDTNTEAFF
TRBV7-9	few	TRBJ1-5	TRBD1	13	TGTGCCAGCAGTGACAGGGACTTTCAGCCCCAGCATTTT	CASSDRDFQPQHF
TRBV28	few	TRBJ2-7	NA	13	TGTGCCAGCAGTTTCCCCCTCGCCTACGAGCAGTACTTC	CASSFPLAYEQYF
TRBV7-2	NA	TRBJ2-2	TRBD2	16	TGTGCCAGCAGCCTCGGACTAGCGGGATACACCGGGGAGCTGTTTTTT	CASSLGLAGYTGELFF
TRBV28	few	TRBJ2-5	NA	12	TGTGCCAGCACCCGGGGGTCGGAGACCCAGTACTTC	CASTRGSETQYF
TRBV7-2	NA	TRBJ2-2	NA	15	TGTGCCAGCAGCTTAACACGGAGAAACACCGGGGAGCTGTTTTTT	CASSLTRRNTGELFF
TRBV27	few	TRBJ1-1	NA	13	TGTGCCAGCAGGGGGGAGGTGAACACTGAAGCTTTCTTT	CASRGEVNTEAFF
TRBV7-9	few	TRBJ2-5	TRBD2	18	TGTGCCAGCAGCCTACCGCCCAGGCTAGCGGGAGTCGTGGAGACCCAGTACTTC	CASSLPPRLAGVVETQYF
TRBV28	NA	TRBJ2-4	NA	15	TGTGCCAGCACACGGACAGCTCTAGCCAAAAACATTCAGTACTTC	CASTRTALAKNIQYF
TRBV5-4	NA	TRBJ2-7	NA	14	TGTGCCAGCAGCTTCGAACTAAAATTCTACGAGCAGTACTTC	CASSFELKFYEQYF
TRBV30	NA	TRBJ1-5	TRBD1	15	TGTGCCTGGAGTATAGGGCAGGGGGCCGGTCAGCCCCAGCATTTT	CAWSIGQGAGQPQHF
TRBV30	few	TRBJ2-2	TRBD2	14	TGTGCCTGGAGGGAACTAGCGGGGACCGGGGAGCTGTTTTTT	CAWRELAGTGELFF
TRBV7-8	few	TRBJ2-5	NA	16	TGTGCCAGCAGCTCCCGAGGAGGGGTGGTAAAAGAGACCCAGTACTTC	CASSSRGGVVKETQYF
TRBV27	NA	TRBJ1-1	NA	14	TGTGCCAGCAGTTTAGCAGGGCGGAACACTGAAGCTTTCTTT	CASSLAGRNTEAFF
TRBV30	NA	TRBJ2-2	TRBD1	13	TGTGCCTGGAGTGGACAGGGAACCGGGGAGCTGTTTTTT	CAWSGQGTGELFF
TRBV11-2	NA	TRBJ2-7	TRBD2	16	TGTGCCAGCAGCAGTACGACTAGCGGGACTTCCTACGAGCAGTACTTC	CASSSTTSGTSYEQYF
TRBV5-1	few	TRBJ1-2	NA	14	TGCGCCAGCAGCTTGGACGGGGGAAACTATGGCTACACCTTC	CASSLDGGNYGYTF
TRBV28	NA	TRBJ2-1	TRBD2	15	TGTGCCAGCAGTTTTTCACTAGCGGAAGGTGGTGAGCAGTTCTTC	CASSFSLAEGGEQFF
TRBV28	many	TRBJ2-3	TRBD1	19	TGTGCCAGCAGTTTCCTCGGGACAGGGGGCGGGGTGAGCACAGATACGCAGTATTTT	CASSFLGTGGGVSTDTQYF
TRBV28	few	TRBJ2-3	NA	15	TGTGCCAGCAGTTTAGGTGGGGCCACCACAGATACGCAGTATTTT	CASSLGGATTDTQYF
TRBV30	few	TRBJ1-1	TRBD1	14	TGTGCCTGGAGTCCGGGACAGGGGGCGGATGAAGCTTTCTTT	CAWSPGQGADEAFF
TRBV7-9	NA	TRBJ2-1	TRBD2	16	TGTGCCAGCAGCGGTCGGACTAGCGGGAGCTACAATGAGCAGTTCTTC	CASSGRTSGSYNEQFF
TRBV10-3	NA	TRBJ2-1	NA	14	TGTGCCATCAGTCAGGGCGGTAATCACAATGAGCAGTTCTTC	CAISQGGNHNEQFF
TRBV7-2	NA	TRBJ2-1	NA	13	TGTGCCAGCAGCACCGACAGGAACAATGAGCAGTTCTTC	CASSTDRNNEQFF
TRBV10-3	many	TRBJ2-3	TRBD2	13	TGTGCCATCAGTCTAGCGGAAGGGGATACGCAGTATTTT	CAISLAEGDTQYF
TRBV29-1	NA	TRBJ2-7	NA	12	TGCAGCGTTGGGCGGGTCTCCTACGAGCAGTACTTC	CSVGRVSYEQYF
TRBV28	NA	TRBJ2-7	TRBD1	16	TGTGCCAGCAGGGCTACCAGGGGACAGGGGACCTACGAGCAGTACTTC	CASRATRGQGTYEQYF
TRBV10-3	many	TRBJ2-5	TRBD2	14	TGTGCCATCAGTTGGACTAGCGAACAAGAGACCCAGTACTTC	CAISWTSEQETQYF
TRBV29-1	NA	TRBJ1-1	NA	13	TGCAGCGTCACTGGACAGATGAACACTGAAGCTTTCTTT	CSVTGQMNTEAFF
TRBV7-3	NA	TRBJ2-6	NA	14	TGTGCCAGCAGCCCCGGTATAGGGGCCAACGTCCTGACTTTC	CASSPGIGANVLTF
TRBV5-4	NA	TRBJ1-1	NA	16	TGTGCCAGCAGCTTGGTACAGGGCCTGATCAACACTGAAGCTTTCTTT	CASSLVQGLINTEAFF
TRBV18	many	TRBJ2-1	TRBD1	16	TGTGCCAGCTCACCACAGAAGACAGGGGGCCTCAATGAGCAGTTCTTC	CASSPQKTGGLNEQFF